This T cell receptor (beta chain) appears in the sequencing data of a study of blood T cell repertoires in COVID-19. This CDR3 region has 14 residues. The V end was cut by 2 bases, the J end by 5 bases, with 12 bases between. CDR1 and CDR2 (germline): MNHEY, SVGEGT. Residents of approximately 25 US areas, aged roughly 18 to 90 years, made up the participants. Produced via immunoSEQ multiplex PCR; TCRdb's table is partial and in-frame only. The sample carries 200,000 or so clones, 88% recorded once. The chain combines TRBV6-2 or TRBV6-3 with TRBJ1-2; D is possibly TRBD1 (5 bases). The source is a woman in her twenties or thirties who had recovered from COVID-19. Sequenced material: PBMCs or T cells enriched from blood (not recorded which). CDR3 sequence reads: CASSYTGSLYGYTF. DNA for the CDR3: TGTGCCAGCAGTTACACAGGAAGCCTTTATGGCTACACCTTC.